The 10 T cell receptor beta chains presented below share a single source sample, sequenced in a study of CXCR3-negative and CXCR3-positive naive CD8 T cells. Through 5' RACE with UMI labels, the TRB cDNA libraries were prepared. For each CDR3 protein, TCRdb gives one entry from its re-call of the 5' RACE reads, without DNA. This sample's table reports 6,500 to 9,500 distinct CDR3 sequences. The specimen sequenced was naive CXCR3- CD8+ T cells from blood. Regarding subset: CD45RO-CCR7+CD27+CD95- naive CD8+ T cells lacking CXCR3 (TNR3-). Receptors were obtained from a human donor in good health. Some clones in this sample may be carry-over from other donors' samples.

This clonotype is labeled medium-sized (0.01 to 0.1%) based on frequency. This sequence joins TRBV20-1 and TRBJ2-5; checking the TCRdb D call of TRBD1 is not possible without DNA. The CDR3 totals 15 residues. The V gene's germline CDR1 is DFQATT and CDR2 SNEGSKA (reference sequence). CDR3 sequence reads: CSAREGRDNQETQYF.

This rearrangement joins TRBV27 to TRBJ2-1; TCRdb's D call of TRBD2 is untestable without DNA. Germline V gene data show CDR1 as MNHEY and CDR2 as SMNVEV (reference sequence). The CDR3 extends over 15 amino acids. CDR3 sequence reads: CASRPVAGVVDEQFF.

The chain couples TRBV12-3 or TRBV12-4 to TRBJ2-7; TCRdb names TRBD2, which stays unverified in the absence of DNA. This CDR3 region has 16 residues. CDR3 region: CASSPGTSGILYEQYF.

The chain joins TRBV28 to TRBJ1-2; TCRdb returns TRBD1, unconfirmable since there is no DNA. The CDR3 totals 15 residues. Germline CDR1 is MDHEN and CDR2 is SYDVKM. The CDR3 here is CASSPRGTGRNGYTF.

This clonotype is labeled medium-sized based on frequency. The chain links TRBV12-5 to TRBJ1-1. The CDR3 runs 12 residues. CDR1 is LGHNT, CDR2 FRNRAP, per germline. The CDR3 is CASGLENTEAFF.

According to its frequency, this clonotype is medium-sized. This chain connects TRBV28 to TRBJ2-7; TCRdb returns TRBD1, unconfirmable since there is no DNA. The CDR3 length is 14 residues. Germline V gene data show CDR1 as MDHEN and CDR2 as SYDVKM. CDR3: CASSFGQVKYEQYF.

The CDR3 here is CASSLTTATYEQYF. This chain links TRBV12-3 or TRBV12-4 with TRBJ2-7. CDR3 length: 14 residues.

This clonotype counts as medium-sized by frequency. The V and J genes are TRBV6-6 and TRBJ2-1; lacking DNA, the TRBD2 call made by TCRdb goes unchecked. The germline gives CDR1 MNHNY, CDR2 SVGAGI (reference sequence). CDR3 size: 16 residues. The CDR3 sequence is CASSLGGRPANNEQFF.

The chain employs TRBV4-1 and TRBJ2-3; the D call from TCRdb, TRBD1, cannot be confirmed without DNA. The CDR3 has 15 residues. The germline CDR1 and CDR2 sequences are MGHRA and YSYEKL. The CDR3 spells CASSQERQGTDTQYF.

The chain has TRBV29-1 and TRBJ2-7; TCRdb gives TRBD1 as the D gene, but with no DNA this cannot be confirmed. CDR1 is SQVTM and CDR2 is ANQGSEA in the germline V gene. The CDR3 loop spans 12 amino acids. The CDR3 region is CSVEVGPYEQYF.